These 15 T cell receptor beta chains originate from one sample sequenced in a study of cytomegalovirus exposure and HLA in healthy donors. Researchers ran the PCR with 60 Vbeta and 13 Jbeta primers. TCRdb's copy holds only in-frame clones and misses some; the assay was immunoSEQ multiplex PCR. The repertoire includes 180,000 or so clones, roughly 74% of them detected once, and around 7.7% sits in the top ten. The sequenced material came from PBMCs. These receptors were obtained from a woman aged 40 to 50 in good health and CMV-seropositive.

The chain recombines TRBV28 with TRBJ1-5, with a possible D match to TRBD1 (6 bases). Per germline, CDR1 MDHEN and CDR2 SYDVKM. The CDR3 is 15 amino acids. V dropped 10 bases and J dropped 0 bases, with 16 bases sitting between them. CDR3 sequence: CATTSGGLSNQPQHF. CDR3 nucleotides: TGTGCCACTACCAGCGGGGGGCTTAGCAATCAGCCCCAGCATTTT.

This clone has a single count. The chain recombines TRBV15 with TRBJ2-4; 8 bases map to TRBD1. V gave up 1 base and J gave up 4 bases; unmatched junction bases: 3. Per the germline V gene, CDR1 is LNHNV and CDR2 is YYDKDF (reference sequence). This CDR3 spans 15 amino acids. Here the CDR3 reads CATSRVTGAKNIQYF. The CDR3 DNA is TGTGCCACCAGCAGAGTGACAGGGGCAAAAAACATTCAGTACTTC. Full variable domain (missing parts from reference TRBV15 and TRBJ2-4): DAMVIQNPRYQVTQFGKPVTLSCSQTLNHNVMYWYQQKSSQAPKLLFHYYDKDFNNEADTPDNFQSRRPNTSFCFLDIRSPGLGDTAMYLCATSRVTGAKNIQYFGAGTRLSVL.

This chain uses TRBV5-4 with TRBJ1-4; possibly TRBD1 for D (6 bases). V lost 4 bases and J lost 8, with 18 bases in between. Germline V CDR1 and CDR2: SGHNT, YYREEE (reference sequence). This CDR3 region has 15 residues. CDR3 in DNA: TGTGCCAGCAGCGGGGAGTGGGGGCTAGAAGAAAAACTGTTTTTT. Amino acid sequence: CASSGEWGLEEKLFF.

V is TRBV5-8 and J is TRBJ1-2; the D is unclear. The CDR3 runs 16 residues. The germline V gene encodes CDR1 SGHTS and CDR2 YDEGEE. With 2 bases removed from V and 4 bases from J, the gap between germline ends came to 18 bases. The CDR3 here is CASSLKQSLEGYGYTF. CDR3 sequence (DNA): TGTGCCAGCAGCTTAAAGCAGTCCTTGGAGGGCTATGGCTACACCTTC.

This chain links TRBV2 with TRBJ1-6; possible D gene TRBD1, 6 bases. Between the trimmed V and J ends, which lost 7 bases and 8 bases, there was a span of 18 bases. Germline V CDR1 and CDR2: SNHLY, FYNNEI. The CDR3 runs 15 residues. Here the CDR3 reads CASKFRDNPHSPLHF. The CDR3 bases are TGTGCCAGCAAGTTCCGGGACAACCCACATTCACCCCTCCACTTT.

This clone showed up just a few times. The V and J genes are TRBV15 and TRBJ2-2; D is possibly TRBD1 (6 bases). V dropped 3 bases and J dropped 3 bases, with 11 bases sitting between them. There are 15 residues in the CDR3. Germline CDR1 reads LNHNV; CDR2 reads YYDKDF (reference sequence). The CDR3 sequence is CATSRDSSYTGELFF. The CDR3 nucleotides read TGTGCCACCAGCAGGGACAGTTCCTACACCGGGGAGCTGTTTTTT. The whole variable domain, remainder taken from reference TRBV15 and TRBJ2-2, is DAMVIQNPRYQVTQFGKPVTLSCSQTLNHNVMYWYQQKSSQAPKLLFHYYDKDFNNEADTPDNFQSRRPNTSFCFLDIRSPGLGDTAMYLCATSRDSSYTGELFFGEGSRLTVL.

V and J are TRBV7-2 and TRBJ1-2; D uncertain. This CDR3 has 14 residues. The V end lost 1 base, the J end lost 7 bases, and 13 bases lay between the germline ends. The germline gives CDR1 SGHTA, CDR2 FQGNSA. In DNA, the CDR3 is TGTGCCAGCAGCTTAGGAGTTGAGGTAGCTGGCTACACCTTC. It specifies CASSLGVEVAGYTF.

This chain joins TRBV9 and TRBJ2-7; TRBD2 is a possible D gene (5 bases). CDR3 length equals 14 residues. Germline CDR1 reads SGDLS; CDR2 reads YYNGEE. The germline V and J ends were trimmed by 4 bases and 6 bases, with 17 bases remaining between them. For the CDR3, the DNA is TGTGCCAGCAGCACAAGAAGCGGCTTGGGCGAGCAGTACTTC. Translating gives CASSTRSGLGEQYF.

This clone was seen only a few times. The genes are TRBV7-2 and TRBJ1-2; 9 nucleotides line up with TRBD1. CDR3 length equals 14 residues. In germline, CDR1 is SGHTA, CDR2 FQGNSA. With 1 base clipped from V and 7 bases from J, the junction kept 4 bases outside the gene matches. The CDR3 spells CASSLDRGRFGYTF. For the CDR3, the DNA is TGTGCCAGCAGCTTAGACAGGGGGCGTTTTGGCTACACCTTC.

The chain has TRBV14 and TRBJ2-5; D remains unclear. The CDR3 has 13 amino acids. Germline V CDR1 and CDR2: SGHDN, FVKESK. The V end was cut by 3 bases, the J end by 4 bases, with 9 bases between. DNA for the CDR3: TGTGCCAGCAGCCAGGCCTCGGGAGAGACCCAGTACTTC. It translates to CASSQASGETQYF.

The CDR3 loop is CASRRTSGRTDTQYF. CDR3 DNA sequence: TGTGCCAGCAGACGAACTAGCGGGAGAACAGATACGCAGTATTTT. This rearrangement joins TRBV5-4 to TRBJ2-3; TRBD2 agrees at 11 bases. The CDR3 has 15 amino acids. J was trimmed by 3 bases and V by 5 bases; bases with no gene match: 5. Germline values: CDR1 SGHNT, CDR2 YYREEE (reference sequence). Looking up the rest from reference TRBV5-4 and TRBJ2-3 gives the full variable domain: ETGVTQSPTHLIKTRGQQVTLRCSSQSGHNTVSWYQQALGQGPQFIFQYYREEENGRGNFPPRFSGLQFPNYSSELNVNALELDDSALYLCASRRTSGRTDTQYFGPGTRLTVL.

The CDR3 DNA is TGTGCCAGCAGTTCCGGGAATGGCTACACCTTC. This codes for CASSSGNGYTF. The chain uses TRBV28 and TRBJ1-2; D is unresolved. Trimming took 4 bases from V and 6 from J, leaving 6 bases between them. This CDR3 comprises 11 residues. Germline values: CDR1 MDHEN, CDR2 SYDVKM.

The V and J genes are TRBV23-1 and TRBJ1-5; D is ambiguous. TRBV23-1 is an ORF for which the function is uncertain. The V end lost 10 bases, the J end lost 5 bases, and 15 bases lay between the germline ends. The CDR3 totals 13 residues. The CDR3 region is CATLPAVYQPQHF. As DNA, the CDR3 is TGCGCCACCCTCCCAGCGGTTTATCAGCCCCAGCATTTT.

A few counts support this clone. CDR3 amino acids: CASSGQGRLYEQFF. The CDR3, as DNA: TGTGCCAGCAGTGGACAGGGGAGGCTTTATGAGCAGTTCTTC. The chain combines TRBV2 with TRBJ2-1; 8 nucleotides match TRBD1. The CDR3 totals 14 residues. Unmatched junction bases numbered 7, after V lost 4 bases and J lost 8 bases. Germline V lookup: CDR1 SNHLY, CDR2 FYNNEI.

This clone came up once. The chain couples TRBV11-2 to TRBJ2-7; D possibly corresponds to TRBD2 (5 bases). CDR1 SGHAT and CDR2 FQNNGV come from the germline V gene. This CDR3 region has 15 residues. The V end lost 1 base, the J end lost 3 bases, and 13 bases lay between the germline ends. The CDR3 sequence: CASSLAGGPNYEQYF. The CDR3 DNA sequence: TGTGCCAGCAGCTTAGCGGGCGGGCCAAACTACGAGCAGTACTTC.